This entry is about one T cell receptor (beta chain). What antigen it recognizes has not been identified. No quality values exist for individual bases; no much larger clone is one base distant. The donors were healthy, HIV-negative adults who had no recently reported acute infections or vaccinations. Every donor was a Caucasian adult living in Nashville, Tennessee, USA. CD4+ T cells were enriched by magnetic negative selection, after which naive cells were positively selected on CD45RA and the negative fraction was taken as the memory subset. After blood collection by leukapheresis, PBMCs were isolated using Ficoll-Histopaque density gradient centrifugation and then cryopreserved in the vapor phase of liquid nitrogen. Purity and quantity of every magnetically sorted T cell population were checked by analytical flow cytometry. Each sorted fraction had its genomic DNA isolated and then quantified by UV absorbance on a Nanodrop 2000c.

This entry is derived from a study of shared clonotypes between healthy human individuals (dated by TCRdb to about 2020). In terms of the full investigation: A couple of women and a few men aged 18 to 49 years were included in the cohort. Per donor, three plates each were used for CD4 naive and CD4 memory, two for CD8 naive, and one for CD8 memory. The study deeply sequenced blood TCR repertoires of 5 or 6 healthy adults to estimate repertoire size and the extent of clonotype sharing between individuals. To increase sequencing depth and limit assay-specific biases, TCR repertoire library preparation and sequencing were carried out by different laboratories using diverse techniques. Per donor, leukapheresis produced somewhere between about 0.9 and 10 billion PBMCs. The research as a whole found: Only blood was sampled, and tissue TCR repertoires likely differ from those in blood. Sharing across four donors was observed for approximately 5% of naive CD4, 3% to 4% of naive CD8, over 2% of memory CD4, and roughly 0.4% of memory CD8 clonotypes. Naive subsets generally had larger estimated clonotype richness than memory subsets. Higher generation probabilities were observed for clonotypes shared by all four sorted-subset donors than for non-shared clonotypes. The genetic and exposure-history diversity represented was limited by the small number of donors. Pairwise subsampling indicated that sequencing depth was expected to affect the degree of clonotype sharing among donors. Even with the large sequencing depth, rarefaction of the sorted-subset datasets indicated that sequencing was incomplete.

TCR CDR3 regions were amplified from genomic DNA by multiplex PCR using the deep immunoSEQ assay. Genomic DNA extracted from each cell subset was distributed evenly over all wells of several immunoSEQ 96-well plates, and each plate served as one replicate. For sorted subsets, 200 to 250 ng of genomic DNA, equivalent to around 29,000 T cell genomes, went into each replicate PCR. The purified libraries were quantified using a Qubit 3.0 fluorometer, sized with a Bioanalyzer 2100, and then quantified again using the KAPA Library Quantification kit. A separate single-read 150-cycle Illumina NextSeq 550 flow cell was used to sequence each immunoSEQ 96-well plate. The authors' pipeline ran thus. Because only junctional sequences without quality scores were contained in the immunoSEQ output, filtering matching that applied to full-length reads could not be performed. To assign V/J genes and CDR3, sequences were annotated using PyIR, a Python wrapper for IgBLAST v1.9, with IMGT germline references. Reads with weak V/J assignments (E-value above 1e-6), missing CDR3, stop codons, out-of-frame junctions, or ambiguous translated residues were removed. V3J clonotypes were defined as sequences sharing the same inferred V gene, J gene, and CDR3 amino acid sequence. To compute the percentage overlap between repertoires, the number of shared unique clonotypes was divided by the size of the smaller repertoire. Repertoire richness was assessed with RTK rarefaction, the Chao1 estimator, and Recon v2.1 estimates of unobserved clonotypes. For all TCRbeta clonotypes obtained by the gDNA method from a few donors, generation probabilities were computed with OLGA. Drawn from immuneACCESS, this table holds only the in-frame rearrangements with V and J called that TCRdb kept. Clones are partly lost; checked studies trace under half to an unresolved V gene and leave the rest unexplained. The D gene and trimming were derived from the DNA, and the V and J assignments and clone size from that table. A total of about 2.3 million clones appear in this sample, about nine tenths of them only once. The top ten hold around 0.35% of the sample.

At the junction V is shortened by 4 bases and J by 5 bases, with 8 bases in between. The CDR3 runs 11 amino acids, cysteine and phenylalanine included. Here the CDR3 DNA is all that survives: 33 bases in frame from base 1. For CDR1 and CDR2, the germline V gene (reference sequence) lists DFQATT and SNEGSKA. The material sequenced was naive CD4+ T cells from PBMCs. This specimen's cell subset or site label, per the study, means: CD45RA+ positively selected. The rearranged segments are TRBV20-1 and TRBJ2-5; a tentative D match to TRBD2 spans 6 bases. The sequence was obtained from a man between 18 and 35 years old in good health. Some clones in this sample may be carry-over from other donors' samples. The base sequence is TGCAGTGCTAATCGGGAGGAGACCCAGTACTTC. Translated, this is CSANREETQYF.